This T cell receptor (beta chain) appears in the sequencing data of a study of CD8 T cells in Susac syndrome. For this clonotype: Its cognate antigen is unknown.

Looked up from germline, CDR1 is SEHNR and CDR2 is FQNEAQ (reference sequence). With 10 bases clipped from V and 4 bases from J, the junction kept 5 bases outside the gene matches. The CDR3 spans 12 residues. Roughly 0.45 to 1 ug RNA was reverse transcribed with random hexamers. The CDR3 of TCR beta was amplified by immunoSEQ multiplex PCR across 54 Vbeta and 13 Jbeta. MiXCR was run by TCRdb on the immunoSEQ multiplex PCR reads, yielding one entry per CDR3 protein. Of about 120,000 distinct CDR3 sequences listed, around 94% are singletons. Findings of the study overall: TCR sequencing and HLA analysis covered a relatively small number of individuals.

This TCR was recovered from a human donor in good health. The sequenced sample consisted of CD4+ T cells from PBMCs. The chain joins TRBV7-9 to TRBJ2-3, with 7 positions matching TRBD2. This chain's CDR3 is CATHSGADTQYF. The CDR3 nucleotides are TGTGCCACGCACAGCGGGGCAGATACGCAGTATTTT.